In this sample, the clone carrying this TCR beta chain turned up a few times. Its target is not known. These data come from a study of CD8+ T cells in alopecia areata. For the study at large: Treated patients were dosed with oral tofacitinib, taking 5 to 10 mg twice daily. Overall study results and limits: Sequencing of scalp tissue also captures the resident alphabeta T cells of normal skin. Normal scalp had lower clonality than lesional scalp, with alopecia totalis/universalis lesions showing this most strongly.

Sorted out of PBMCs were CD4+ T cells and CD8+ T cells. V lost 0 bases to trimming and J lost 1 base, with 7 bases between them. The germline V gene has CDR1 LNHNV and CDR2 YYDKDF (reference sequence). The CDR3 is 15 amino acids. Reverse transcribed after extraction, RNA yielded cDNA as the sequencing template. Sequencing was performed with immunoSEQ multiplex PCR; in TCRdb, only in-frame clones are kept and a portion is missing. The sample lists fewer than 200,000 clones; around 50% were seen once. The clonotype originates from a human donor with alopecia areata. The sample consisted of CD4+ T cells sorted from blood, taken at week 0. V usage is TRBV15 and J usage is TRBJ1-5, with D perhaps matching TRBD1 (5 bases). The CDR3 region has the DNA TGTGCCACCAGCAGAGACCGGGACAGCAATCAGCCCCAGCATTTT. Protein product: CATSRDRDSNQPQHF.